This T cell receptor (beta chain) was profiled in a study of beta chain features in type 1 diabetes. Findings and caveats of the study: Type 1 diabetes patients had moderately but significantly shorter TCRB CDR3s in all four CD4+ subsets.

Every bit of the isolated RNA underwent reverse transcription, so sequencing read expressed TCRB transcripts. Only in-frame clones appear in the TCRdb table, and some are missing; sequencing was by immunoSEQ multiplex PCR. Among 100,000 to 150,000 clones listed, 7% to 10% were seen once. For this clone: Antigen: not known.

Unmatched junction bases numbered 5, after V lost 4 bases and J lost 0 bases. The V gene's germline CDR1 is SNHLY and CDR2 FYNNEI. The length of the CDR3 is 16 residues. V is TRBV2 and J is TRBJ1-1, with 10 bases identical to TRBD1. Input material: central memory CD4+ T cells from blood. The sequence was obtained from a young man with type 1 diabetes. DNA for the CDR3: TGTGCCAGCAGTGGTGGGACAGGGGAAATGAACACTGAAGCTTTCTTT. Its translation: CASSGGTGEMNTEAFF.